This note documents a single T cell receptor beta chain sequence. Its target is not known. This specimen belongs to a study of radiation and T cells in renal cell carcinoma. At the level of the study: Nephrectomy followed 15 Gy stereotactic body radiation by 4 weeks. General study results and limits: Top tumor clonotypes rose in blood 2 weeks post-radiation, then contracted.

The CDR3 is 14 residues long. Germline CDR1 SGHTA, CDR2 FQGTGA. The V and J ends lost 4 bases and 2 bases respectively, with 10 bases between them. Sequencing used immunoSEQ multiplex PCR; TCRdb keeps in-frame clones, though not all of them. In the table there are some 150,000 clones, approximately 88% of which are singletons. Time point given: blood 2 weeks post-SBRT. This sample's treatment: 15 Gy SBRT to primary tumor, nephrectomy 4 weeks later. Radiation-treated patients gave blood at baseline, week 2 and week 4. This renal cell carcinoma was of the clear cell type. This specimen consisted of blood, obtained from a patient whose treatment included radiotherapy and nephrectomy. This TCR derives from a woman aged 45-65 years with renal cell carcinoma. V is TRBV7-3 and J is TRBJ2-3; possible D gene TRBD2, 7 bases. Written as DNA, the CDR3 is TGTGCCAGCAGCTCCGCGGGGGCCACAGATACGCAGTATTTT. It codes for CASSSAGATDTQYF.